The 32 T cell receptor beta chains below come from one sample, sequenced in a study of human T cells and chemical hapten exposure. TCRdb reanalysed the 5' RACE reads using MiXCR and keeps one entry per CDR3 protein. The table lists roughly 110,000 distinct CDR3 sequences, roughly 19% of them singletons, with 2.5% to 3.5% in the top ten. The authors extracted total RNA from unfractionated whole blood. These receptors were obtained from a human donor in good health.

There are many counts of this clonotype. The chain joins TRBV5-4 to TRBJ1-2; perhaps TRBD1 as D (5 bases). Per the germline V gene, CDR1 is SGHNT and CDR2 is YYREEE (reference sequence). Trimming shortened V by 1 base and J by 4 bases, and 11 bases separated the two germline ends. There are 14 residues in the CDR3. DNA for the CDR3: TGTGCCAGCAGCTTGAACCCAGGGCTCTATGGCTACACCTTC. As protein: CASSLNPGLYGYTF.

There are a few counts of this clonotype. The chain has TRBV4-1 and TRBJ2-2; a possible D gene is TRBD1 (6 bases). V lost 4 bases and J lost 9, with 12 bases in between. Germline CDR1 MGHRA, CDR2 YSYEKL. This CDR3 spans 13 amino acids. CDR3: CASSPRGTRELFF. Written as DNA, the CDR3 is TGCGCCAGCAGCCCGAGGGGGACAAGGGAGCTGTTTTTT.

This clonotype was picked up a small number of times. The chain joins TRBV7-9 to TRBJ1-1, with 9 bases lining up with TRBD1. The V and J ends lost 5 bases and 10 bases, in that order; junction bases with no gene match: 17. This CDR3 comprises 16 residues. Looked up from germline, CDR1 is SEHNR and CDR2 is FQNEAQ (reference sequence). The CDR3 DNA follows: TGTGCCAGCAGCCCTCAAAGAACAGGGGGCGAAATGCGAGCTTTCTTT. Amino acids: CASSPQRTGGEMRAFF.

The rearrangement joins TRBV3-1 to TRBJ2-5; D is possibly TRBD2 (6 bases). V gave up 4 bases and J gave up 2 bases, with 14 bases separating them. Germline CDR1 reads LGHDT; CDR2 reads YNNKEL (reference sequence). The CDR3 is 15 residues long. The CDR3 sequence is CASSLNSGQQETQYF. CDR3 nucleotide sequence: TGTGCCAGCAGCCTTAACAGCGGGCAGCAAGAGACCCAGTACTTC.

This clonotype was detected only once. The chain couples TRBV7-9 to TRBJ2-1, with a possible D match to TRBD1 (6 bases). The V and J ends lost 1 base and 5 bases respectively, with 18 bases between them. The CDR3 extends over 17 amino acids. CDR1 is SEHNR and CDR2 is FQNEAQ in the germline V gene (reference sequence). The CDR3 DNA sequence: TGTGCCAGCAGCTTAGTGCAGGGGATCCTATCGCACAATGAGCAGTTCTTC. The encoded protein is CASSLVQGILSHNEQFF.

This clonotype appeared a few times. V is TRBV2 and J is TRBJ2-1; either TRBD1 or TRBD2 may fit D (6 bases each). The CDR3 is made up of 14 amino acids. Germline V gene data show CDR1 as SNHLY and CDR2 as FYNNEI. Trimming took off 4 bases at V and 7 bases at J, with 14 bases between the two ends. This CDR3 reads CASSVRGGRNEQFF. CDR3 DNA sequence: TGTGCCAGCAGTGTGCGAGGGGGGCGTAATGAGCAGTTCTTC.

This chain uses TRBV12-5 with TRBJ1-5, with TRBD1 matching 7 bases. After removal of 1 base from V and 2 bases from J, the junction contained 8 bases not matched to a gene. The V gene's germline CDR1 is LGHNT and CDR2 FRNRAP. CDR3 length: 17 amino acids. The DNA for the CDR3 is TGTGCTAGTGGTTTGGGACGATACAGGGGCGGCAATCAGCCCCAGCATTTT. As protein: CASGLGRYRGGNQPQHF.

In this sample, this clonotype turned up a few times. The CDR3 DNA follows: TGCGCCAGCAGCTTACAATTCACCAGGGGGGTAGGCACTGAAGCTTTCTTT. Translation: CASSLQFTRGVGTEAFF. The rearrangement uses TRBV5-1 and TRBJ1-1; 7 bases align to TRBD1. This CDR3 comprises 17 residues. The V and J ends lost 2 bases and 4 bases, in that order; junction bases with no gene match: 14. Germline CDR1 and CDR2: SGHRS and YFSETQ.

In its sample, this clonotype was seen a few times. This chain connects TRBV7-9 to TRBJ1-1; 8 nucleotides agree with TRBD1. The germline V gene has CDR1 SEHNR and CDR2 FQNEAQ (reference sequence). The length of the CDR3 is 16 residues. V was clipped by 3 bases and J by 1 base; unmatched bases: 7. The CDR3 DNA follows: TGTGCCAGCAGCTTCACGGGGGGACAGGAGAACACTGAAGCTTTCTTT. Amino acids: CASSFTGGQENTEAFF.

This chain links TRBV29-1 with TRBJ2-1, with D possibly matching TRBD2 (5 bases). V was clipped by 5 bases and J by 0 bases, with 8 bases between them. Germline assignment: CDR1 SQVTM and CDR2 ANQGSEA. This CDR3 is built from 13 residues. In DNA, the CDR3 is TGCAGCGTTCTAACTAGCTCCTACAATGAGCAGTTCTTC. It specifies CSVLTSSYNEQFF.

V is TRBV20-1 and J is TRBJ1-1, with D perhaps matching TRBD1 (6 bases). Germline V gives CDR1 DFQATT, CDR2 SNEGSKA (reference sequence). The V end was cut by 0 bases, the J end by 7 bases, with 21 bases between. The CDR3 consists of 16 residues. This CDR3 is CSARDPAGGDVIEAFF. Written as DNA, the CDR3 is TGCAGTGCTAGAGACCCCGCGGGGGGCGATGTTATTGAAGCTTTCTTT.

This chain uses TRBV15 with TRBJ1-5; D is unresolved. CDR1 and CDR2 (germline): LNHNV, YYDKDF (reference sequence). Trimming shortened V by 0 bases and J by 2 bases, and 11 bases separated the two germline ends. The CDR3 extends over 16 amino acids. The CDR3 nucleotides are TGTGCCACCAGCAGAGATAAGGCACGGGGCAATCAGCCCCAGCATTTT. The encoded protein is CATSRDKARGNQPQHF.

The chain joins TRBV2 to TRBJ1-6; D perhaps matches TRBD1 (5 bases). From germline, CDR1 is SNHLY and CDR2 FYNNEI. This CDR3 region has 19 residues. V was pared by 9 bases and J by 0 bases, with 24 bases between. CDR3 nucleotides: TGTGCCAGAGAAATACCGGGACCGCAACGGGGCTCCTATAATTCACCCCTCCACTTT. It translates to CAREIPGPQRGSYNSPLHF. The whole variable domain, remainder taken from reference TRBV2 and TRBJ1-6, is EPEVTQTPSHQVTQMGQEVILRCVPISNHLYFYWYRQILGQKVEFLVSFYNNEISEKSEIFDDQFSVERPDGSNFTLKIRSTKLEDSAMYFCAREIPGPQRGSYNSPLHFGNGTRLTVT.

The rearrangement joins TRBV7-3 to TRBJ1-1; possibly TRBD1 for D (5 bases). CDR1 and CDR2 from the germline V gene are SGHTA and FQGTGA. V lost 2 bases and J lost 2, with 6 bases in between. The CDR3 spans 13 residues. The CDR3 DNA reads as TGTGCCAGCAGCTTAGGACACAACACTGAAGCTTTCTTT. Residues: CASSLGHNTEAFF. Based on the CDR3 plus reference TRBV7-3 and TRBJ1-1, the full variable domain is GAGVSQTPSNKVTEKGKYVELRCDPISGHTALYWYRQSLGQGPEFLIYFQGTGAADDSGLPNDRFFAVRPEGSVSTLKIQRTERGDSAVYLCASSLGHNTEAFFGQGTRLTVV.

This clonotype was observed a few times. This rearrangement joins TRBV6-6 to TRBJ2-5; a possible D gene is TRBD1 (6 bases). Germline V gives CDR1 MNHNY, CDR2 SVGAGI (reference sequence). There are 12 residues in the CDR3. The ends were cut back, 7 bases at V and 4 bases at J, with 10 bases in the middle. This chain's CDR3 is CASTTGPETQYF. CDR3 coding DNA: TGTGCCAGCACGACAGGTCCAGAGACCCAGTACTTC.

V usage is TRBV11-2 and J usage is TRBJ2-1, with 7 bases that match TRBD1. The ends lost 7 bases at V and 4 bases at J; junction bases unmatched: 7. CDR3 length: 14 amino acids. Germline loops: CDR1 SGHAT, CDR2 FQNNGV. CDR3 nucleotides: TGTGCCAGCACCAACACACAGGGGTACAATGAGCAGTTCTTC. Amino acids: CASTNTQGYNEQFF.

A few counts support this clonotype. V is TRBV23-1 and J is TRBJ2-7, with D perhaps given as TRBD1 or TRBD2 (5 bases each). TRBV23-1 is identified as an open reading frame with a role that is uncertain. The ends were cut back, 0 bases at V and 4 bases at J, with 22 bases in the middle. The CDR3 length is 18 residues. The CDR3, as DNA: TGCGCCAGCAGTCAATCGGAAGGGGACGGAGCGATTTTATACGAGCAGTACTTC. Its protein is CASSQSEGDGAILYEQYF.

This clonotype was counted between two and nine times. The chain is built from TRBV6-6 and TRBJ2-1; D ambiguous. Between the trimmed V and J ends, which lost 0 bases and 10 bases, there was a span of 10 bases. The CDR3 has 13 amino acids. Germline CDR1 is MNHNY and CDR2 is SVGAGI (reference sequence). CDR3: CASSYSLVQEQFF. The DNA for the CDR3 is TGTGCCAGCAGTTACTCGTTAGTTCAGGAGCAGTTCTTC.

This clonotype was observed a few times. V is TRBV28 and J is TRBJ2-3, with TRBD2 matching over 11 bases. The length of the CDR3 is 16 residues. Trimming took 4 bases from V and 8 from J; bases not matched to a gene: 11. From germline, CDR1 is MDHEN and CDR2 SYDVKM. CDR3 residues: CASSSALSGRAPTQYF. CDR3 sequence (DNA): TGTGCCAGCAGTTCAGCACTTAGCGGGAGGGCCCCTACGCAGTATTTT.

This clonotype was counted a few times. The chain carries TRBV25-1 and TRBJ1-4; D not certain. V was shortened by 4 bases and J by 8 bases, with 5 bases between the two germline ends. CDR1 is MGHDK and CDR2 is SYGVNS in the germline V gene. The CDR3 has 11 amino acids. The CDR3 spells CASSGREKLFF. The CDR3 DNA follows: TGTGCCAGCAGTGGGCGGGAAAAACTGTTTTTT.

In this sample, this clonotype turned up a few times. Germline is not matched at one junction end, which may reflect a read error. J is TRBJ2-7 and V is TRBV7-7; D call uncertain. The CDR3 consists of 13 residues. The germline V gene encodes CDR1 SSHAT and CDR2 FNYEAQ (reference sequence). CDR3 sequence reads: CASSLQENYEQYF. The CDR3 bases are TGTGCTAGCAGCTTACAAGAGAACTACGAGCAGTACTTC.

The chain recombines TRBV12-3 or TRBV12-4 with TRBJ1-2, with TRBD1 as a possible D gene (5 bases). The CDR3 is 14 residues long. V gave up 4 bases and J gave up 2 bases, with 11 bases separating them. The CDR3 region is CASSSVGRNYGYTF. CDR3 bases: TGTGCCAGCAGTTCCGTGGGACGGAACTATGGCTACACCTTC.

This clonotype was recorded only once. The rearrangement joins TRBV10-3 to TRBJ2-1; D tentatively reads TRBD1 or TRBD2 (6 bases each). The germline CDR1 and CDR2 sequences are ENHRY and SYGVKD. This CDR3 is built from 13 residues. V dropped 6 bases and J dropped 8 bases, with 14 bases sitting between them. The CDR3 sequence is CAIRGRGGDEQFF. CDR3 DNA sequence: TGTGCCATCAGGGGCAGGGGAGGAGATGAGCAGTTCTTC.

In this sample, this clonotype turned up a few times. The chain is built from TRBV11-2 and TRBJ1-1; D unresolved. Deletions cut 2 bases from V and 0 bases from J, with 19 bases between. Germline V gene lookup returns CDR1 SGHAT and CDR2 FQNNGV. The CDR3 length is 18 residues. CDR3 sequence reads: CASSLYPTLRKMNTEAFF. In DNA, the CDR3 is TGTGCCAGCAGCTTATACCCGACCCTAAGAAAGATGAACACTGAAGCTTTCTTT.

The chain has TRBV6-1 and TRBJ1-4, with TRBD1 identical over 7 bases. The trim removed 3 bases at V and 2 bases at J, leaving 3 bases unmatched. Per the germline V gene, CDR1 is MNHNS and CDR2 is SASEGT. CDR3 size: 15 residues. DNA of the CDR3: TGTGCCAGCAGTGATTCAGGGGGTACTAATGAAAAACTGTTTTTT. Its translation: CASSDSGGTNEKLFF.

This clonotype was detected a few times. The chain joins TRBV14 to TRBJ2-1; no clear D gene. The CDR3 consists of 13 residues. V was trimmed by 4 bases and J by 9 bases, leaving 13 bases between them. Germline lookup yields CDR1 SGHDN and CDR2 FVKESK. This chain's CDR3 is CASSPQQWGEQFF. DNA of the CDR3: TGTGCCAGCAGCCCCCAGCAATGGGGTGAGCAGTTCTTC. Using reference TRBV14 and TRBJ2-1 for the parts outside the CDR3, the full variable domain is EAGVTQFPSHSVIEKGQTVTLRCDPISGHDNLYWYRRVMGKEIKFLLHFVKESKQDESGMPNNRFLAERTGGTYSTLKVQPAELEDSGVYFCASSPQQWGEQFFGPGTRLTVL.

Many counts were recorded for this clonotype. The chain employs TRBV5-4 and TRBJ2-3; 8 bases line up with TRBD2. The CDR3 extends over 16 amino acids. The germline gives CDR1 SGHNT, CDR2 YYREEE (reference sequence). Trimming took 1 base from V and 2 from J; bases not matched to a gene: 6. The CDR3 spells CASSLRTSGITDTQYF. The CDR3 DNA follows: TGTGCCAGCAGCTTGCGAACTAGCGGTATCACAGATACGCAGTATTTT.

The V gene is TRBV28, the J gene TRBJ1-1; D is unresolved. Deletions cut 8 bases from V and 0 bases from J, with 22 bases between. Germline CDR1 MDHEN, CDR2 SYDVKM. The CDR3 has 17 amino acids. CDR3 in DNA: TGTGCCAGCCCCCCGGAGGGCAGAGAGATGCTGAACACTGAAGCTTTCTTT. This encodes CASPPEGREMLNTEAFF.

The chain couples TRBV5-1 to TRBJ2-1; TRBD1 aligns across 10 bases. With 4 bases clipped from V and 9 bases from J, the junction kept 7 bases outside the gene matches. Germline CDR1 and CDR2: SGHRS and YFSETQ. The CDR3 runs 14 residues. The CDR3 loop is CASSPGTGVREQFF. In DNA form, the CDR3 reads TGCGCCAGCAGCCCCGGGACAGGGGTACGTGAGCAGTTCTTC.

This clonotype occurred a few times. The genes are TRBV3-1 and TRBJ2-3; D might be TRBD1 (6 bases). CDR3 size: 18 residues. Germline V gives CDR1 LGHDT, CDR2 YNNKEL (reference sequence). V lost 4 bases, J lost 3 bases, and 23 bases lay in between. The CDR3: CASSPILLGRGRTDTQYF. The CDR3 DNA follows: TGTGCCAGCAGCCCTATCCTCCTGGGCAGGGGCCGAACAGATACGCAGTATTTT.

This clonotype appeared a few times. V gene TRBV5-1 combines with J gene TRBJ2-1; TRBD1 is a possible D gene (6 bases). With 7 bases removed from V and 0 bases from J, the gap between germline ends came to 11 bases. This CDR3 has 14 residues. Germline assignment: CDR1 SGHRS and CDR2 YFSETQ. The CDR3: CASEAGASYNEQFF. DNA of the CDR3: TGCGCCAGCGAAGCAGGGGCCTCCTACAATGAGCAGTTCTTC.

The genes are TRBV5-1 and TRBJ1-6; TRBD1 matches 9 bases. CDR3 size: 15 residues. In germline, CDR1 is SGHRS, CDR2 YFSETQ. V shed 10 bases and J 7 bases; nucleotides not matched to a gene: 12. Here the CDR3 DNA reads TGCGCCTCAGCTCCCCTCGGACAGGGGAATTCACCCCTCCACTTT. Its protein product is CASAPLGQGNSPLHF.